The 32 T cell receptor beta chains given below trace back to one sample, sequenced in a study of blood T cells in healthy people across ages. Primed by a sample-barcoded 5' primer and a J-beta primer mix, a second PCR proceeded for 7 to 11 cycles. TCRdb ran MiXCR on the 5' RACE reads and lists one entry per CDR3 protein. The sample lists around 940,000 distinct CDR3 sequences, approximately 50% occurring once. The material sequenced was blood. Receptors were obtained from a woman between 55 and 75 years old in good health.

CDR3 loop: CASSLLPTGEKLFF. The CDR3 DNA is TGTGCCAGCAGCTTGTTGCCGACAGGCGAAAAACTGTTTTTT. The chain couples TRBV5-6 to TRBJ1-4, with a possible D match to TRBD1 (6 bases). The CDR3 length is 14 residues. V was pared by 1 base and J by 8 bases, with 12 bases between. CDR1 and CDR2 from the germline V gene are SGHDT and YYEEEE.

The rearrangement uses TRBV25-1 and TRBJ1-2, with a possible D match to TRBD1 (5 bases). Germline CDR1 reads MGHDK; CDR2 reads SYGVNS. Deletions cut 6 bases from V and 0 bases from J, with 8 bases between. The CDR3 consists of 13 residues. The CDR3, as DNA: TGTGCCAGCAGAGGGGCGGCTAACTATGGCTACACCTTC. Translated: CASRGAANYGYTF.

V and J are TRBV18 and TRBJ2-5, with D unclear. The V and J ends lost 3 bases and 1 base respectively, with 9 bases between them. There are 14 residues in the CDR3. Germline V gives CDR1 KGHSH, CDR2 LQKENI. Here the CDR3 reads CASSPSWGQETQYF. DNA of the CDR3: TGTGCCAGCTCACCTAGCTGGGGCCAAGAGACCCAGTACTTC.

The chain combines TRBV5-1 with TRBJ2-1; 7 nucleotides line up with TRBD2. The germline CDR1 and CDR2 sequences are SGHRS and YFSETQ. CDR3 length: 15 residues. The J segment lost 7 bases and the V segment lost 4 bases, leaving 11 bases of the junction unmatched. The CDR3, as DNA: TGCGCCAGCAGCCGCAGCGGGGACCCTTGGAATGAGCAGTTCTTC. It is translated as CASSRSGDPWNEQFF.

The J gene is TRBJ1-2, the V gene TRBV6-6, with a weak D call TRBD1 (5 bases). With 5 bases removed from V and 4 bases from J, the gap between germline ends came to 17 bases. The CDR3 length is 15 residues. CDR1 MNHNY and CDR2 SVGAGI come from the germline V gene (reference sequence). CDR3 in DNA: TGTGCCAGCAGTAGCGAAGGGGTCGGGGGCTATGGCTACACCTTC. This encodes CASSSEGVGGYGYTF.

The gene calls are TRBV7-2 and TRBJ2-5, with 11 bases identical to TRBD2. This CDR3 has 15 amino acids. V shed 5 bases, J shed 11 bases, and the junction held 13 bases outside the gene matches. Germline assignment: CDR1 SGHTA and CDR2 FQGNSA. The CDR3 bases are TGTGCCAGCAGCCTCCATATGACTAGCGGGAATGAGCAGTACTTC. This gives the protein CASSLHMTSGNEQYF.

This clonotype has a count of ten or more. This chain links TRBV14 with TRBJ2-7, with D perhaps assigned TRBD1 or TRBD2 (5 bases each). The germline CDR1 and CDR2 sequences are SGHDN and FVKESK. V lost 3 bases and J 2 bases, leaving 11 bases between the germline ends. This CDR3 has 14 residues. In DNA, the CDR3 is TGTGCCAGCAGCCACCTTCCGGGACCCTACGAGCAGTACTTC. Translation gives CASSHLPGPYEQYF. The full variable domain, completed using reference TRBV14 and TRBJ2-7, is EAGVTQFPSHSVIEKGQTVTLRCDPISGHDNLYWYRRVMGKEIKFLLHFVKESKQDESGMPNNRFLAERTGGTYSTLKVQPAELEDSGVYFCASSHLPGPYEQYFGPGTRLTVT.

V usage is TRBV29-1 and J usage is TRBJ2-3; 10 nucleotides line up with TRBD2. This CDR3 contains 15 residues. Trimming cost V 4 bases and J 5 bases; bases outside gene matches: 9. Per germline, CDR1 SQVTM and CDR2 ANQGSEA. CDR3 loop: CSVVWLAGVVDTQYF. The CDR3 DNA reads as TGCAGCGTTGTATGGCTAGCGGGAGTTGTAGATACGCAGTATTTT.

This clonotype has only a few counts. Compared with germline, one end of the junction differs, possibly owing to a read error. The chain is built from TRBV20-1 and TRBJ2-7; 8 nucleotides agree with TRBD1. The CDR3 is 14 amino acids. Germline-derived CDR1 and CDR2 are DFQATT and SNEGSKA (reference sequence). The CDR3 sequence is CSARGQGRDYEQYF. The DNA of the CDR3 is TGCAGTGCCAGAGGACAGGGCCGGGACTACGAGCAGTACTTC.

The V and J genes are TRBV30 and TRBJ2-5; maybe TRBD2 (5 bases). The V and J ends lost 0 bases and 4 bases respectively, with 9 bases between them. Germline V gives CDR1 GTSNPN, CDR2 SVGIG (reference sequence). The CDR3 sequence is 13 residues long. The CDR3 region has the DNA TGTGCCTGGAGTGTGAGGGCACGAGAGACCCAGTACTTC. This sequence encodes CAWSVRARETQYF.

The rearrangement uses TRBV28 and TRBJ2-7; the match to TRBD1 covers 7 bases. The CDR3 has 18 amino acids. J was trimmed by 3 bases and V by 3 bases; bases with no gene match: 17. From germline, CDR1 is MDHEN and CDR2 SYDVKM. The CDR3 region has the DNA TGTGCCAGCAGTTTTTTTTCTTTTAAGGGACAGAGAGTCTACGAGCAGTACTTC. Encoded protein: CASSFFSFKGQRVYEQYF.

This rearrangement joins TRBV29-1 to TRBJ2-3; D uncertain. The germline V and J ends were trimmed by 0 bases and 3 bases, with 7 bases remaining between them. This CDR3 is built from 13 residues. CDR1 and CDR2 from the germline V gene are SQVTM and ANQGSEA. The DNA for the CDR3 is TGCAGCGTTGAAGAGGCCCAGACAGATACGCAGTATTTT. Amino acid sequence: CSVEEAQTDTQYF.

In regard to this clonotype: A read error may account for a junction end that differs from germline. The V gene is TRBV20-1, the J gene TRBJ2-1; D uncertain. CDR3 length: 14 amino acids. CDR1 is DFQATT, CDR2 SNEGSKA, per germline (reference sequence). Here the CDR3 DNA reads TGTCTCTTTGAGTCAGAAAGCTCCTACAATGAGCAGTTCTTC. It codes for CLFESESSYNEQFF.

The chain has TRBV7-2 and TRBJ1-2; D gene uncertain. V was shortened by 1 base and J by 4 bases, with 10 bases between the two germline ends. CDR3 size: 14 residues. Germline CDR1 reads SGHTA; CDR2 reads FQGNSA. This CDR3 reads CASSLDPRSYGYTF. The CDR3 DNA reads as TGTGCCAGCAGCTTAGATCCGAGATCCTATGGCTACACCTTC.

The chain has TRBV27 and TRBJ2-7, with D tentatively TRBD1 or TRBD2 (5 bases each). CDR1 is MNHEY and CDR2 is SMNVEV in the germline V gene (reference sequence). The CDR3 runs to 13 residues. Between the trimmed V and J ends, which lost 6 bases and 2 bases, there was a span of 11 bases. CDR3 amino acids: CASRLGTTYEQYF. CDR3 DNA: TGTGCCAGCAGGCTCGGGACCACCTACGAGCAGTACTTC.

This clonotype occurred a few times. The V call is TRBV25-1, the J call TRBJ2-5; 7 bases map to TRBD2. Germline V gene data show CDR1 as MGHDK and CDR2 as SYGVNS. Unmatched junction bases numbered 9, after V lost 6 bases and J lost 11 bases. This CDR3 is 12 amino acids long. The CDR3 loop reads CASRPEGREQYF. CDR3 sequence (DNA): TGTGCCAGCAGGCCTGAGGGGAGGGAGCAGTACTTC.

The chain is built from TRBV6-6 and TRBJ2-3; TRBD1 aligns across 7 bases. Germline lookup yields CDR1 MNHNY and CDR2 SVGAGI (reference sequence). V was clipped by 2 bases and J by 6 bases; unmatched bases: 5. The CDR3 contains 14 residues. This CDR3 reads CASSYATGTDTQYF. The CDR3 bases are TGTGCCAGCAGTTACGCGACAGGGACGGATACGCAGTATTTT.

V usage is TRBV7-9 and J usage is TRBJ1-4; D possibly corresponds to TRBD1 (5 bases). V was shortened by 4 bases and J by 8 bases, with 17 bases between the two germline ends. The CDR3 is 15 amino acids. From germline, CDR1 is SEHNR and CDR2 FQNEAQ (reference sequence). This CDR3 is CASSSRDWDREKLFF. CDR3 nucleotide sequence: TGTGCCAGCAGCTCCCGGGACTGGGATCGGGAAAAACTGTTTTTT. Complete variable domain (other parts from reference TRBV7-9 and TRBJ1-4): DTGVSQNPRHKITKRGQNVTFRCDPISEHNRLYWYRQTLGQGPEFLTYFQNEAQLEKSRLLSDRFSAERPKGSFSTLEIQRTEQGDSAMYLCASSSRDWDREKLFFGSGTQLSVL.

The CDR3 loop reads CSVEDRLAGPSYNEQFF. Here the CDR3 DNA reads TGCAGCGTTGAAGATCGGCTAGCGGGCCCCTCCTACAATGAGCAGTTCTTC. The chain carries TRBV29-1 and TRBJ2-1; 8 bases are shared with TRBD2. Looked up from germline, CDR1 is SQVTM and CDR2 is ANQGSEA. CDR3 length: 17 residues. The V segment lost 0 bases and the J segment 0 bases; nucleotides outside the gene matches: 7.

This clonotype was seen a handful of times. V and J are TRBV20-1 and TRBJ1-5; 8 positions match TRBD1. The CDR3 contains 13 residues. After removal of 4 bases from V and 2 bases from J, the junction contained 1 base not matched to a gene. Germline V gene lookup returns CDR1 DFQATT and CDR2 SNEGSKA (reference sequence). The CDR3 is CSATDRGNQPQHF. The CDR3 nucleotides read TGCAGTGCTACGGACAGGGGCAATCAGCCCCAGCATTTT.

The genes are TRBV4-3 and TRBJ2-3; TRBD1 aligns across 9 bases. CDR3 length: 15 residues. CDR1 is LGHNA and CDR2 is YSLEER in the germline V gene. The V gene end was trimmed by 4 bases and the J gene end by 3 bases; junction bases not matched to a gene: 5. The CDR3 bases are TGCGCCAGCAGCCGGGACAGGGTCCAAACAGATACGCAGTATTTT. Translation: CASSRDRVQTDTQYF.

There are a few counts of this clonotype. This rearrangement joins TRBV4-1 to TRBJ1-2; 7 bases are a match to TRBD1. CDR3 length equals 16 residues. Trimming took 2 bases from V and 7 from J; bases not matched to a gene: 13. The germline gives CDR1 MGHRA, CDR2 YSYEKL. Here the CDR3 reads CASSQFPWTGSGGYTF. The CDR3 nucleotides are TGCGCCAGCAGCCAATTTCCATGGACAGGCTCGGGTGGCTACACCTTC.

The gene calls are TRBV20-1 and TRBJ2-7; 9 bases agree with TRBD1. The length of the CDR3 is 17 residues. J lost 2 bases, V lost 0 bases, and 11 bases had no gene match. Per germline, CDR1 DFQATT and CDR2 SNEGSKA (reference sequence). The DNA of the CDR3 is TGCAGTGCTAGAGATTGGGGGGCCGGGGACAGGGCCTACGAGCAGTACTTC. This codes for CSARDWGAGDRAYEQYF.

This clonotype was recorded many times. The chain uses TRBV29-1 and TRBJ2-5; tentative D call: TRBD2 (6 bases). Deletions cut 4 bases from V and 5 bases from J, with 11 bases between. The CDR3 loop spans 12 amino acids. Germline values: CDR1 SQVTM, CDR2 ANQGSEA. In DNA form, the CDR3 reads TGCAGCGTTGTTGGAGGGCCGGAGACCCAGTACTTC. Its protein product is CSVVGGPETQYF.

This rearrangement joins TRBV6-2 or TRBV6-3 to TRBJ2-6; D gene ambiguous. The CDR3 loop spans 13 amino acids. The ends were cut back, 8 bases at V and 0 bases at J, with 5 bases in the middle. CDR1 and CDR2 from the germline V gene are MNHEY and SVGEGT. As DNA, the CDR3 is TGTGCCAGCCACACCTCTGGGGCCAACGTCCTGACTTTC. Its translation: CASHTSGANVLTF.

The chain carries TRBV20-1 and TRBJ1-1; a possible D gene is TRBD1 (6 bases). Germline CDR1 DFQATT, CDR2 SNEGSKA (reference sequence). The CDR3 covers 14 residues. Trimming removed 5 bases at V and 7 bases at J, with 20 bases between. The CDR3 nucleotides are TGCAGTGCTTTAGCCCCAAAGGGGGGCGGTGAAGCTTTCTTT. This gives the protein CSALAPKGGGEAFF.

The chain couples TRBV10-1 to TRBJ2-7, with 9 bases aligning to TRBD1. With V trimmed by 5 bases and J by 1 base, 6 bases remained unmatched. The length of the CDR3 is 15 residues. Germline CDR1 WNHNN, CDR2 SYGVQD (reference sequence). CDR3 residues: CASSLRDRDSYEQYF. The CDR3 nucleotides are TGCGCCAGCAGTCTCCGGGACAGGGATTCCTACGAGCAGTACTTC.

The V gene is TRBV20-1, the J gene TRBJ2-5, with a tentative D call TRBD2 (5 bases). Germline CDR1 DFQATT, CDR2 SNEGSKA (reference sequence). Trimming took 6 bases from V and 1 from J, leaving 15 bases between them. The CDR3 loop spans 14 amino acids. CDR3 DNA sequence: TGCAGTGCCGACGAGCGGAGCCCCCAAGAGACCCAGTACTTC. It yields the protein CSADERSPQETQYF.

This clonotype was detected only a few times. The chain has TRBV5-1 and TRBJ2-1; D ambiguous. This CDR3 spans 14 amino acids. The germline CDR1 and CDR2 sequences are SGHRS and YFSETQ. Trimming took off 0 bases at V and 6 bases at J, with 10 bases between the two ends. The CDR3, as DNA: TGCGCCAGCAGCTTGGTTCCCTCTAGCAATGAGCAGTTCTTC. Protein product: CASSLVPSSNEQFF.

The genes are TRBV6-2 or TRBV6-3 and TRBJ2-1; possible D gene TRBD1, 6 bases. There are 15 residues in the CDR3. Germline V gene sequence: CDR1 MNHEY, CDR2 SVGEGT. Trimming took off 2 bases at V and 5 bases at J, with 13 bases between the two ends. The CDR3 DNA is TGTGCCAGCAGTTACGTACAGGGTAACAACAATGAGCAGTTCTTC. Its translation is CASSYVQGNNNEQFF.

The J gene is TRBJ1-4, the V gene TRBV5-1; D is uncertain. V was cut by 0 bases and J by 5 bases, with 5 bases left in between. This CDR3 contains 13 residues. Looked up from germline, CDR1 is SGHRS and CDR2 is YFSETQ. The CDR3 is CASSLDNNEKLFF. The CDR3 coding sequence is TGCGCCAGCAGCTTGGATAACAATGAAAAACTGTTTTTT.

The chain joins TRBV5-1 to TRBJ2-5; perhaps TRBD2 as D (5 bases). The CDR3 length is 16 residues. Germline V lookup: CDR1 SGHRS, CDR2 YFSETQ. V dropped 0 bases and J dropped 4 bases, with 16 bases sitting between them. The CDR3 reads CASSLGEGTVGETQYF. Written as DNA, the CDR3 is TGCGCCAGCAGCTTGGGAGAGGGTACGGTGGGAGAGACCCAGTACTTC.